The 17 T cell receptor beta chains below all came from one sample that was sequenced in a study of OX40 agonist ivuxolimab in advanced cancers. The protocol was immunoSEQ multiplex PCR, while the TCRdb copy is restricted to in-frame clones and leaves out a portion. Of approximately 49,000 clones in the sample, approximately 84% were seen once. The sample here was CD4+ or CD8+ T cells sorted from blood, taken in a trial of the OX40 agonist ivuxolimab. Source of these receptors: an adult with an advanced solid tumor such as melanoma, head and neck, liver or kidney cancer.

The chain combines TRBV29-1 with TRBJ2-1; the D gene is possibly TRBD1 (6 bases). Germline loops: CDR1 SQVTM, CDR2 ANQGSEA. Trimming pared 7 bases from V and 2 bases from J, leaving 18 bases between. The CDR3 is 15 residues long. For the CDR3, the DNA is TGCAGCGGTGATACCGGGACACATACCTACAATGAGCAGTTCTTC. This gives the protein CSGDTGTHTYNEQFF.

The chain links TRBV27 to TRBJ2-5, with 7 bases that match TRBD1. The CDR3 is 15 amino acids. With 4 bases clipped from V and 1 base from J, the junction kept 6 bases outside the gene matches. CDR1 is MNHEY and CDR2 is SMNVEV in the germline V gene (reference sequence). CDR3 nucleotides: TGTGCCAGCAGTTCCTTCCGGGACAGCCAAGAGACCCAGTACTTC. This gives the protein CASSSFRDSQETQYF.

With respect to this clone: The junction does not match germline at one end; this may be a read error. The rearrangement joins TRBV6-1 to TRBJ2-4; D may be TRBD1 or TRBD2 (7 bases each). The CDR3 has 15 amino acids. Germline-derived CDR1 and CDR2 are MNHNS and SASEGT. The CDR3 sequence: CASSLEQGRGNIQCF. Here the CDR3 DNA reads TGTGCCAGCAGCCTCGAACAGGGGAGGGGAAACATTCAGTGCTTC.

CDR3 bases: TGTGCCAGCAGTTTACGTCGGACTAGCGGATTGTCCTACAATGAGCAGTTCTTC. Translation: CASSLRRTSGLSYNEQFF. The rearrangement uses TRBV28 and TRBJ2-1, with TRBD2 matching 10 bases. The CDR3 contains 18 residues. With 2 bases clipped from V and 1 base from J, the junction kept 8 bases outside the gene matches. Germline values: CDR1 MDHEN, CDR2 SYDVKM.

This chain joins TRBV6-5 and TRBJ2-5, with D perhaps TRBD2 (5 bases). The CDR3 consists of 16 residues. The germline V gene has CDR1 MNHEY and CDR2 SVGAGI. V lost 0 bases and J lost 5, with 16 bases in between. CDR3 sequence: CASSYSDGGSGETQYF. CDR3 DNA sequence: TGTGCCAGCAGTTACTCCGACGGAGGCTCCGGGGAGACCCAGTACTTC.

This chain links TRBV6-1 with TRBJ1-1, with D maybe TRBD1 (6 bases). Trimming left V 4 bases short and J 3 bases short, with 9 bases between. Germline loops: CDR1 MNHNS, CDR2 SASEGT. The CDR3 extends over 13 amino acids. The CDR3 protein is CASSGTDYTEAFF. DNA for the CDR3: TGTGCCAGCAGTGGGACAGACTACACTGAAGCTTTCTTT.

V and J are TRBV28 and TRBJ2-2; 12 nucleotides match TRBD2. The germline gives CDR1 MDHEN, CDR2 SYDVKM. V shed 6 bases and J 6 bases; nucleotides not matched to a gene: 8. The length of the CDR3 is 16 residues. CDR3 in amino acids: CASSKRLAGVPGELFF. The CDR3 region has the DNA TGTGCCAGCAGCAAAAGACTAGCGGGAGTCCCCGGGGAGCTGTTTTTT.

The chain couples TRBV18 to TRBJ2-7; 9 bases are a match to TRBD1. CDR1 and CDR2 from the germline V gene are KGHSH and LQKENI. There are 13 residues in the CDR3. Losses at the gene ends were 3 bases for V and 4 bases for J; bases not matched to a gene: 1. CDR3 in DNA: TGTGCCAGCTCACCTGGGACAGGGTACGAGCAGTACTTC. Translating gives CASSPGTGYEQYF.

The chain uses TRBV6-5 and TRBJ2-7; D gene unclear. Between the trimmed V and J ends, which lost 6 bases and 7 bases, there was a span of 10 bases. The CDR3 spans 11 residues. CDR1 is MNHEY, CDR2 SVGAGI, per germline. CDR3 loop: CASRALGEQYF. DNA of the CDR3: TGTGCCAGCAGGGCCTTAGGGGAGCAGTACTTC.

The V gene is TRBV28, the J gene TRBJ1-2; D not resolved. Germline V gives CDR1 MDHEN, CDR2 SYDVKM. This CDR3 contains 10 residues. Trimming removed 6 bases from V and 5 bases from J, with 4 bases in between. The CDR3 here is CASSRYGYTF. The CDR3 DNA reads TGTGCCAGCAGCCGATATGGCTACACCTTC.

This clone appeared a few times. The chain combines TRBV2 with TRBJ2-2; D not resolved. The CDR3 runs 15 residues. V was shortened by 2 bases and J by 8 bases, with 15 bases between the two germline ends. Germline CDR1 reads SNHLY; CDR2 reads FYNNEI. CDR3 in DNA: TGTGCCAGCAGTGAAAACCAGGTTCCCTTAGGGGAGCTGTTTTTT. Protein sequence: CASSENQVPLGELFF.

This chain uses TRBV4-2 with TRBJ1-2, with 9 bases lining up with TRBD1. Germline V gene lookup returns CDR1 LGHNA and CDR2 YNFKEQ. J lost 5 bases, V lost 0 bases, and 4 bases had no gene match. This CDR3 contains 15 residues. CDR3 coding DNA: TGTGCCAGCAGCCAAGAGACAGGGGGAGCATATGGCTACACCTTC. It is translated as CASSQETGGAYGYTF.

V usage is TRBV20-1 and J usage is TRBJ2-7; possible D gene TRBD2, 5 bases. The CDR3 has 10 residues. Germline V gene sequence: CDR1 DFQATT, CDR2 SNEGSKA (reference sequence). This CDR3 is CRPRSGEQYF. The CDR3 DNA follows: TGCAGGCCCAGGAGCGGCGAGCAGTACTTC.

This clone was detected only once. V and J are TRBV6-1 and TRBJ2-1; TRBD2 agrees at 9 bases. CDR1 MNHNS and CDR2 SASEGT come from the germline V gene. Trimming at V came to 4 bases and at J to 5 bases, leaving 9 bases not matched to a gene. The CDR3 has 16 amino acids. CDR3 DNA sequence: TGTGCCAGCAGTGTAGTGGGCGGGAGGGCCGACAATGAGCAGTTCTTC. This encodes CASSVVGGRADNEQFF.

This chain links TRBV15 with TRBJ1-1; weak D call: TRBD1 (6 bases). The CDR3 is 14 amino acids. V was pared by 5 bases and J by 9 bases, with 19 bases between. Germline lookup yields CDR1 LNHNV and CDR2 YYDKDF (reference sequence). This CDR3 reads CATSGALNRDKAFF. DNA for the CDR3: TGTGCCACCAGCGGGGCCTTGAACAGGGATAAAGCTTTCTTT.

This clone was counted between two and nine times. J is TRBJ2-3 and V is TRBV4-2, with no clear D. Germline loops: CDR1 LGHNA, CDR2 YNFKEQ. The germline V and J ends were trimmed by 0 bases and 2 bases, with 9 bases remaining between them. This CDR3 has 15 amino acids. CDR3 in DNA: TGTGCCAGCAGCCAAGATGGAGACTTCACAGATACGCAGTATTTT. Its translation is CASSQDGDFTDTQYF.

The chain recombines TRBV7-2 with TRBJ1-2; D is ambiguous. V gave up 0 bases and J gave up 8 bases, with 13 bases separating them. Looked up from germline, CDR1 is SGHTA and CDR2 is FQGNSA. The CDR3 loop spans 14 amino acids. Written as DNA, the CDR3 is TGTGCCAGCAGCTTAGCCATCCCCTCGGGGGGCTACACCTTC. Protein: CASSLAIPSGGYTF.